Following are 18 T cell receptor beta chains from one sample sequenced in a study of graft-versus-host responses after intestinal transplantation (dated by TCRdb to about 2021). The sample's time point label is to be understood as: cells obtained before transplantation from donor or recipient. The library was made by the immunoSEQ multiplex PCR assay. The table comes from immuneACCESS by way of TCRdb, which keeps in-frame sequences with V and J called. Part of the clones is missing from these tables; in studies checked, under half for an unresolved V gene and the rest for unknown reasons. A total of about 39,000 clones appear in this sample, about 95% of them only once. The leading ten clones occupy around 0.2% of the sample. Antigen specificity for these receptors is unknown. This material consisted of unstimulated CD8+ T cells sorted from spleen or lymph node cells, taken before transplant. Receptors originate from a human donor who was the organ donor for an intestinal transplant.

The rearrangement links TRBV21-1 to TRBJ1-5. TRBV21-1 is labeled a pseudogene. The CDR3 extends over 14 amino acids. CDR3 DNA sequence: TGTGCCAGCAGCAAGCCGGGGTTAAATCAGCCCCAGCATTTT. Translated, it gives CASSKPGLNQPQHF.

The chain has TRBV6-5 and TRBJ2-2; 8 positions agree with TRBD2. Trimming cost V 8 bases and J 3 bases; bases outside gene matches: 5. Germline V CDR1 and CDR2: MNHEY, SVGAGI. The CDR3 extends over 14 amino acids. DNA for the CDR3: TGTGCCAGCCAGCGGGGGTGGGACACCGGGGAGCTGTTTTTT. This codes for CASQRGWDTGELFF.

This clone was detected once. CDR3 DNA sequence: TGTGCCAGCTCGGGACAGGGAGTAATGAACACTGAAGCTTTCTTT. Translation: CASSGQGVMNTEAFF. The chain combines TRBV6-5 with TRBJ1-1; 9 bases are shared with TRBD1. V was pared by 8 bases and J by 0 bases, with 7 bases of the junction left unmatched. This CDR3 region has 15 residues. In germline, CDR1 is MNHEY, CDR2 SVGAGI.

The chain joins TRBV30 to TRBJ2-1; TRBD2 matches at 7 bases. V shed 3 bases and J 6 bases; nucleotides not matched to a gene: 5. This CDR3 has 13 residues. CDR1 and CDR2 (germline): GTSNPN, SVGIG (reference sequence). The CDR3 region is CAWSGLGPNEQFF. The CDR3 nucleotides read TGTGCCTGGAGCGGACTAGGTCCCAATGAGCAGTTCTTC.

The chain is built from TRBV27 and TRBJ2-7, with a tentative D call TRBD2 (5 bases). This CDR3 region has 14 residues. The germline CDR1 and CDR2 sequences are MNHEY and SMNVEV (reference sequence). With 3 bases removed from V and 4 bases from J, the gap between germline ends came to 13 bases. CDR3 DNA: TGTGCCAGCAGTTTCTCGGGAACCACTTACGAGCAGTACTTC. It yields the protein CASSFSGTTYEQYF.

The CDR3 protein is CASSFVQGRNEQFF. The CDR3 DNA follows: TGTGCCAGCAGTTTCGTACAGGGGAGAAATGAGCAGTTCTTC. This chain connects TRBV6-6 to TRBJ2-1; 7 positions match TRBD1. The J segment lost 7 bases and the V segment lost 4 bases, leaving 7 bases of the junction unmatched. CDR3 length equals 14 residues. CDR1 is MNHNY and CDR2 is SVGAGI in the germline V gene (reference sequence).

The chain's CDR3 is CACGGATYNEQFF. CDR3 DNA: TGTGCCTGCGGGGGGGCCACGTACAATGAGCAGTTCTTC. The J gene is TRBJ2-1, the V gene TRBV30, with 8 nucleotides matching TRBD2. This CDR3 has 13 amino acids. V lost 6 bases to trimming and J lost 4 bases; unmatched junction nucleotides: 5. Germline-derived CDR1 and CDR2 are GTSNPN and SVGIG (reference sequence).

The rearrangement links TRBV4-2 to TRBJ2-7; no definite D call. The length of the CDR3 is 14 residues. Germline V lookup: CDR1 LGHNA, CDR2 YNFKEQ. The V and J ends lost 0 bases and 2 bases respectively, with 8 bases between them. This CDR3 is CASSQERNTYEQYF. The CDR3 coding sequence is TGTGCCAGCAGCCAAGAAAGGAACACCTACGAGCAGTACTTC.

This clone was seen a single time. The J gene is TRBJ2-1, the V gene TRBV30; D assignment may be TRBD1 or TRBD2 (5 bases each). CDR3 length: 15 residues. From germline, CDR1 is GTSNPN and CDR2 SVGIG (reference sequence). V lost 4 bases and J lost 0, with 13 bases in between. The chain's CDR3 is CAWTDGASSYNEQFF. CDR3 DNA sequence: TGTGCCTGGACGGACGGGGCCAGCTCCTACAATGAGCAGTTCTTC.

The V gene is TRBV2, the J gene TRBJ1-2; 8 bases fit TRBD1. Trimming cost V 7 bases and J 4 bases; bases outside gene matches: 8. CDR1 is SNHLY, CDR2 FYNNEI, per germline. The CDR3 loop spans 14 amino acids. CDR3 in DNA: TGTGCCAGCATCATGGACAGGGCTACCTATGGCTACACCTTC. The encoded protein is CASIMDRATYGYTF.

CDR3 in amino acids: CASSWTGHMNTEAFF. The CDR3 nucleotides are TGCGCCAGCAGCTGGACGGGACACATGAACACTGAAGCTTTCTTT. The chain has TRBV5-1 and TRBJ1-1; perhaps TRBD1 as D (6 bases). The germline gives CDR1 SGHRS, CDR2 YFSETQ. V lost 3 bases and J 0 bases, leaving 12 bases between the germline ends. There are 15 residues in the CDR3. The whole variable domain, remainder taken from reference TRBV5-1 and TRBJ1-1, is KAGVTQTPRYLIKTRGQQVTLSCSPISGHRSVSWYQQTPGQGLQFLFEYFSETQRNKGNFPGRFSGRQFSNSRSEMNVSTLELGDSALYLCASSWTGHMNTEAFFGQGTRLTVV.

The V gene is TRBV27, the J gene TRBJ2-2; D is unresolved. Germline V lookup: CDR1 MNHEY, CDR2 SMNVEV (reference sequence). CDR3 length: 15 amino acids. Trimming stripped 5 bases from V and 6 bases from J, with 16 bases between. This chain's CDR3 is CASSPAGLSPGELFF. Here the CDR3 DNA reads TGTGCCAGCAGTCCTGCCGGGCTCTCACCCGGGGAGCTGTTTTTT.

The chain recombines TRBV5-4 with TRBJ1-1; D uncertain. Trimming removed 2 bases from V and 2 bases from J, with 7 bases in between. The CDR3 contains 13 residues. From germline, CDR1 is SGHNT and CDR2 YYREEE (reference sequence). CDR3 protein: CASSFLLNTEAFF. CDR3 DNA sequence: TGTGCCAGCAGCTTTCTCTTAAACACTGAAGCTTTCTTT.

This clone was detected only once. A read error may produce the germline difference seen at one junction end. The chain couples TRBV2 to TRBJ2-3, with 7 bases identical to TRBD2. CDR3 length equals 17 residues. Germline assignment: CDR1 SNHLY and CDR2 FYNNEI. CDR3 nucleotides: TGTGCCGGCAGTGAAGCGCTTAGTAGCGGGAGCACAGATACGCAGTATTTT. Encoded protein: CAGSEALSSGSTDTQYF.

This chain links TRBV27 with TRBJ2-7; 9 nucleotides match TRBD2. CDR1 and CDR2 (germline): MNHEY, SMNVEV (reference sequence). Losses at the gene ends were 6 bases for V and 2 bases for J; bases not matched to a gene: 8. The CDR3 has 15 residues. The CDR3 sequence is CASRPIAGAAYEQYF. Written as DNA, the CDR3 is TGTGCCAGCAGACCTATAGCGGGGGCTGCCTACGAGCAGTACTTC.

The chain carries TRBV7-8 and TRBJ2-7; 9 bases are shared with TRBD1. This CDR3 has 15 residues. J gave up 4 bases and V 4 bases, and 8 bases lay outside the gene matches. Germline V CDR1 and CDR2: SGHVS, FQNEAQ. The CDR3 nucleotides are TGTGCCAGCAGCTCGGAACCGACAGGGGGATACGAGCAGTACTTC. Amino acid sequence: CASSSEPTGGYEQYF.

The rearrangement joins TRBV14 to TRBJ1-2; D is unclear. V lost 0 bases to trimming and J lost 2 bases, with 4 bases between them. CDR1 SGHDN and CDR2 FVKESK come from the germline V gene. This CDR3 has 13 amino acids. The CDR3 here is CASSQDRNYGYTF. Written as DNA, the CDR3 is TGTGCCAGCAGCCAAGACCGGAACTATGGCTACACCTTC.

This chain uses TRBV6-1 with TRBJ2-7; 8 bases line up with TRBD1. The germline V gene encodes CDR1 MNHNS and CDR2 SASEGT. The CDR3 runs to 14 residues. V gave up 4 bases and J gave up 4 bases; unmatched junction bases: 6. As DNA, the CDR3 is TGTGCCAGCAGTGTAGACACAGGGGGGTACGAGCAGTACTTC. Protein: CASSVDTGGYEQYF.